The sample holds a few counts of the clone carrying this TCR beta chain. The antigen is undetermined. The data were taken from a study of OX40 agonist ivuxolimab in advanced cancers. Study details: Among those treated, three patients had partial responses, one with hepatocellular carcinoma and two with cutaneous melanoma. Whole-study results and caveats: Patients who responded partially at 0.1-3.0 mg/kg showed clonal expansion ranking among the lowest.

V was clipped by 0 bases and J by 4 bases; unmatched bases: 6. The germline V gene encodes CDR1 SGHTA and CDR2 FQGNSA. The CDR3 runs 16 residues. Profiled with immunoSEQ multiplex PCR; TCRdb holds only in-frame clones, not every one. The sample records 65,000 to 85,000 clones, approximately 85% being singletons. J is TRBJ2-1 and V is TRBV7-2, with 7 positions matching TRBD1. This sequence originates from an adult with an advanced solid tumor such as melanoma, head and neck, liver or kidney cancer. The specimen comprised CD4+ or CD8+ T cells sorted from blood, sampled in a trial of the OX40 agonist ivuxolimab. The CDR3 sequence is CASSLAARGPYNEQFF. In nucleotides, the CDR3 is TGTGCCAGCAGCTTAGCGGCAAGGGGGCCGTACAATGAGCAGTTCTTC. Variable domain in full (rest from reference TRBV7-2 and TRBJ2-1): GAGVSQSPSNKVTEKGKDVELRCDPISGHTALYWYRQSLGQGLEFLIYFQGNSAPDKSGLPSDRFSAERTGGSVSTLTIQRTQQEDSAVYLCASSLAARGPYNEQFFGPGTRLTVL.